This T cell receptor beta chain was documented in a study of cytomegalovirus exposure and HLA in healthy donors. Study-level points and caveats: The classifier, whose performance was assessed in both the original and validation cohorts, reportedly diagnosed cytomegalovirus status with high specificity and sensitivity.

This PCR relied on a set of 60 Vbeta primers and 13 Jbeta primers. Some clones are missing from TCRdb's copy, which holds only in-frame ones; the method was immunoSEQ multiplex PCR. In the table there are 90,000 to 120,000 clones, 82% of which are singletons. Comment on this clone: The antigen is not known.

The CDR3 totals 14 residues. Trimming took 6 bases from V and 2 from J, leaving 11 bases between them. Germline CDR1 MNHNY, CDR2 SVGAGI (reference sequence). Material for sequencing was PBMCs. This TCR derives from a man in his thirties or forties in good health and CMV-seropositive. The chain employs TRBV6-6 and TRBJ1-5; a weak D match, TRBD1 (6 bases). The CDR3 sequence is CASSPDSGNQPQHF. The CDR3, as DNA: TGTGCCAGCAGCCCGGACAGTGGCAATCAGCCCCAGCATTTT.